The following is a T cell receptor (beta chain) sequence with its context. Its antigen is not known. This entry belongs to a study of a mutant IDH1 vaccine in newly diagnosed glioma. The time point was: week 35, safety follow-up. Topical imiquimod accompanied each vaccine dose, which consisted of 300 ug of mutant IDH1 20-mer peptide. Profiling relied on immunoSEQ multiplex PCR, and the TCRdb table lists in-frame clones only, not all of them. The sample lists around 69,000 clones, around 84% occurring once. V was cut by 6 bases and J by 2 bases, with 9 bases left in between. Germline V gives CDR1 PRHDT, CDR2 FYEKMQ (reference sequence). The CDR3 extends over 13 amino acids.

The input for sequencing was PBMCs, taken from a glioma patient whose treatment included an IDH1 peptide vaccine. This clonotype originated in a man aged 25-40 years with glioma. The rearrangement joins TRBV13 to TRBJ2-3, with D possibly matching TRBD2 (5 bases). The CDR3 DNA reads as TGTGCCAGCAGTGGCGGGTTCACAGATACGCAGTATTTT. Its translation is CASSGGFTDTQYF. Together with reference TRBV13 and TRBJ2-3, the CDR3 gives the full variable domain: AAGVIQSPRHLIKEKRETATLKCYPIPRHDTVYWYQQGPGQDPQFLISFYEKMQSDKGSIPDRFSAQQFSDYHSELNMSSLELGDSALYFCASSGGFTDTQYFGPGTRLTVL.